These 20 T cell receptor beta chains were all obtained from the same sample, sequenced in a study of T cell repertoires in cytomegalovirus infection. No antigen has been identified for these receptors. TCRdb re-derived calls from the reads in MiXCR, one entry per CDR3 protein. Of about 890,000 distinct CDR3 sequences in the sample, 30% to 40% are singletons; the top ten hold about an eighth. Sample: cultured CD8+ T cells from PBMCs, taken from culture after CMV antigen stimulation. Source of these receptors: a human donor in good health (CMV status not recorded). Some clones in this sample may be carry-over from other donors' samples.

In this sample, this clonotype turned up many times. The rearrangement joins TRBV5-5 to TRBJ2-7, with D tentatively TRBD2 (5 bases). Trimming shortened V by 2 bases and J by 0 bases, and 9 bases separated the two germline ends. This CDR3 contains 14 residues. The germline V gene encodes CDR1 SGHKS and CDR2 YYEKEE (reference sequence). CDR3 region: CASSFMAGSYEQYF. The CDR3 nucleotides read TGTGCCAGCAGCTTCATGGCGGGCTCCTACGAGCAGTACTTC.

The gene calls are TRBV28 and TRBJ2-1; 8 bases map to TRBD1. The germline V gene has CDR1 MDHEN and CDR2 SYDVKM. There are 16 residues in the CDR3. The trim removed 6 bases at V and 5 bases at J, leaving 12 bases unmatched. The DNA for the CDR3 is TGTGCCAGCAGGAGACTCCGGGACAGGAGTGACAATGAGCAGTTCTTC. This translates into CASRRLRDRSDNEQFF. Filled out from reference TRBV28 and TRBJ2-1, the complete variable domain reads DVKVTQSSRYLVKRTGEKVFLECVQDMDHENMFWYRQDPGLGLRLIYFSYDVKMKEKGDIPEGYSVSREKKERFSLILESASTNQTSMYLCASRRLRDRSDNEQFFGPGTRLTVL.

This clonotype was detected only once. This chain connects TRBV20-1 to TRBJ2-1; perhaps TRBD2 as D (5 bases). The CDR3 length is 15 residues. V dropped 3 bases and J dropped 1 base, with 13 bases sitting between them. Germline-derived CDR1 and CDR2 are DFQATT and SNEGSKA (reference sequence). The CDR3, as DNA: TGCAGTGCTAGCGGGGAGTGGGAGTCCTACAATGAGCAGTTCTTC. It codes for CSASGEWESYNEQFF.

The genes are TRBV4-1 and TRBJ2-2; unclear D gene. Germline CDR1 and CDR2: MGHRA and YSYEKL. With 2 bases removed from V and 2 bases from J, the gap between germline ends came to 6 bases. This CDR3 contains 14 residues. CDR3 loop: CASSQSRNTGELFF. For the CDR3, the DNA is TGCGCCAGCAGCCAAAGCAGAAACACCGGGGAGCTGTTTTTT.

The chain combines TRBV7-8 with TRBJ2-1, with TRBD2 as a possible D gene (5 bases). Germline V gene lookup returns CDR1 SGHVS and CDR2 FQNEAQ. CDR3 length: 18 amino acids. V shed 7 bases and J shed 0 bases, with 22 bases lying between them. The CDR3 nucleotides are TGTGCCAGCACCCCTCGGTCGGGGAAAATTCACTCCTACAATGAGCAGTTCTTC. It specifies CASTPRSGKIHSYNEQFF.

This clonotype was observed at least ten times. The chain joins TRBV7-2 to TRBJ2-7; no reliable D call. This CDR3 comprises 13 residues. Germline V lookup: CDR1 SGHTA, CDR2 FQGNSA. Between the trimmed V and J ends, which lost 3 bases and 2 bases, there was a span of 8 bases. CDR3 protein: CASSFGSAYEQYV. The CDR3 nucleotides read TGTGCCAGCAGCTTTGGCAGCGCCTACGAGCAGTACGTC.

Only a few counts were recorded for this clonotype. This sequence joins TRBV12-3 or TRBV12-4 and TRBJ2-2, with D possibly being TRBD2 (5 bases). The V and J ends lost 3 bases and 3 bases respectively, with 14 bases between them. The CDR3 loop spans 16 amino acids. CDR3: CASSFGNSPYTGELFF. Here the CDR3 DNA reads TGTGCCAGCAGTTTCGGGAACAGCCCTTACACCGGGGAGCTGTTTTTT.

The chain is built from TRBV20-1 and TRBJ1-6; a weak D match, TRBD1 (5 bases). The germline CDR1 and CDR2 sequences are DFQATT and SNEGSKA (reference sequence). Trimming cost V 6 bases and J 10 bases, with 19 bases left between them. The CDR3 loop spans 14 amino acids. This CDR3 is CSAPGEGLGSPLHF. The CDR3 DNA is TGCAGTGCCCCCGGGGAGGGGTTGGGATCACCCCTCCACTTT.

The rearrangement links TRBV12-3 or TRBV12-4 to TRBJ1-1, with D possibly TRBD1 on 5 matching bases. Trimming took 1 base from V and 6 from J, leaving 12 bases between them. There are 14 residues in the CDR3. The CDR3 here is CASSLGGARAEAFF. The CDR3 DNA reads TGTGCCAGCAGTTTAGGGGGCGCGAGGGCTGAAGCTTTCTTT.

This clonotype was counted at least ten times. An end of the junction does not agree with germline; a read error may underlie this. The gene calls are TRBV12-3 or TRBV12-4 and TRBJ2-7; D is undetermined. The length of the CDR3 is 12 residues. The CDR3 sequence: CASSLVSYEQYF. CDR3 in DNA: TGTGCCAGCAGCTTAGTGTCGTACGAGCAGTACTTC.

This clonotype was detected only a few times. J is TRBJ2-1 and V is TRBV24-1, with D hard to call. Germline V gives CDR1 KGHDR, CDR2 SFDVKD. There are 11 residues in the CDR3. The V gene lost 8 bases and the J gene lost 8 bases, with 9 bases spanning the gap. CDR3 bases: TGTGCCACCACCTCAAGCGATGAGCAGTTCTTC. Encoded protein: CATTSSDEQFF.

This clonotype was observed a few times. V is TRBV7-9 and J is TRBJ2-7; D possibly corresponds to TRBD1 (6 bases). Germline CDR1 reads SEHNR; CDR2 reads FQNEAQ (reference sequence). The V end lost 4 bases, the J end lost 5 bases, and 9 bases lay between the germline ends. CDR3 length equals 12 residues. The CDR3 DNA is TGTGCCAGCAGCTATACAGGGAACGAGCAGTACGTC. Translating it yields CASSYTGNEQYV.

This clonotype was counted only a few times. The rearrangement links TRBV12-3 or TRBV12-4 to TRBJ2-7, with 7 bases aligning to TRBD1. The CDR3 is made up of 15 amino acids. The V segment lost 6 bases and the J segment 3 bases; nucleotides outside the gene matches: 11. This CDR3 is CASSIGTAGSYEQYV. DNA for the CDR3: TGTGCCAGCAGCATTGGGACAGCCGGAAGCTACGAGCAGTACGTC.

Here the CDR3 reads CASSPPRTSENTGELFF. CDR3 nucleotide sequence: TGTGCCAGCAGTCCCCCTCGGACTAGCGAGAACACCGGGGAGCTGTTTTTT. The chain joins TRBV6-2 or TRBV6-3 to TRBJ2-2, with 9 bases aligning to TRBD2. The germline CDR1 and CDR2 sequences are MNHEY and SVGEGT. Germline trimming cut 5 bases from V and 1 base from J; bases unmatched to any gene: 8. The CDR3 runs to 17 residues.

The rearrangement uses TRBV18 and TRBJ1-1, with D unresolved. Germline V gene data show CDR1 as KGHSH and CDR2 as LQKENI. The V and J ends lost 3 bases and 3 bases respectively, with 14 bases between them. The CDR3 covers 15 residues. The CDR3 protein is CASSPNLGRDTEAFF. In DNA, the CDR3 is TGTGCCAGCTCACCGAATCTCGGCCGGGACACTGAAGCTTTCTTT.

Only a few counts were recorded for this clonotype. This chain joins TRBV9 and TRBJ1-1; D is perhaps TRBD1 (6 bases). Germline V gene sequence: CDR1 SGDLS, CDR2 YYNGEE. This CDR3 is built from 13 residues. With 6 bases removed from V and 1 base from J, the gap between germline ends came to 10 bases. CDR3 sequence reads: CASTKTGNTEAFF. CDR3 DNA: TGTGCCAGCACGAAGACAGGGAACACTGAAGCTTTCTTT.

V is TRBV12-3 or TRBV12-4 and J is TRBJ2-2; 15 bases agree with TRBD2. Trimming cost V 7 bases and J 0 bases; bases outside gene matches: 12. The CDR3 spans 20 residues. CDR3 nucleotide sequence: TGTGCCAGCACTTTGAGATTGGGACTAGCGGGGGGCCCGAACACCGGGGAGCTGTTTTTT. This translates into CASTLRLGLAGGPNTGELFF.

This clonotype appeared a few times. The chain is built from TRBV20-1 and TRBJ1-1; 7 bases align to TRBD1. J was trimmed by 3 bases and V by 0 bases; bases with no gene match: 7. The CDR3 has 15 amino acids. Germline V CDR1 and CDR2: DFQATT, SNEGSKA (reference sequence). The CDR3 loop reads CSAREVNRGYTEAFF. The CDR3 DNA sequence: TGCAGTGCTAGAGAGGTCAACAGGGGATACACTGAAGCTTTCTTT.

The chain couples TRBV7-9 to TRBJ2-1, with no clear D. CDR3 length: 15 residues. CDR1 is SEHNR, CDR2 FQNEAQ, per germline (reference sequence). Between the trimmed V and J ends, which lost 3 bases and 4 bases, there was a span of 13 bases. CDR3 in DNA: TGTGCCAGCAGCTTCGGACCTCCTGGATACAATGAGCAGTTCTTC. Amino acids: CASSFGPPGYNEQFF. Full variable domain (missing parts from reference TRBV7-9 and TRBJ2-1): DTGVSQNPRHKITKRGQNVTFRCDPISEHNRLYWYRQTLGQGPEFLTYFQNEAQLEKSRLLSDRFSAERPKGSFSTLEIQRTEQGDSAMYLCASSFGPPGYNEQFFGPGTRLTVL.

This chain connects TRBV6-2 or TRBV6-3 to TRBJ2-7; D not resolved. The CDR3 totals 13 residues. Looked up from germline, CDR1 is MNHEY and CDR2 is SVGEGT. DNA for the CDR3: TGTGCCAACAGTAATTTCAGGCTCTCCGAGCAGTACGTC. Translated, it gives CANSNFRLSEQYV.